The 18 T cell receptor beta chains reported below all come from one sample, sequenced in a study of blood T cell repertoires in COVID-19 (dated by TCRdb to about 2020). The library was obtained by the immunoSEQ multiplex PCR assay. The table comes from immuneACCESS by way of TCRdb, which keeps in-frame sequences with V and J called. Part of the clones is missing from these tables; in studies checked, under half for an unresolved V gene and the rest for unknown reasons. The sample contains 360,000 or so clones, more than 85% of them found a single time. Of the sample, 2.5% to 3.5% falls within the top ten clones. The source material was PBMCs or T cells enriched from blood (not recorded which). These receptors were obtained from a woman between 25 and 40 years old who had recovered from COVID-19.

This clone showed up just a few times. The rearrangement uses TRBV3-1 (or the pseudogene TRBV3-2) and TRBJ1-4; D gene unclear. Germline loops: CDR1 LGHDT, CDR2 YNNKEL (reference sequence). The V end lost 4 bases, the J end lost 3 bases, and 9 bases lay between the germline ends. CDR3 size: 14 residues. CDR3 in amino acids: CASSRRLANEKLFF. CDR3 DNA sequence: TGTGCCAGCAGCCGCAGATTGGCTAATGAAAAACTGTTTTTT.

This CDR3 reads CASSLRTSDRGMNTEAFF. CDR3 DNA: TGTGCCAGCAGCTTGAGAACTTCCGACAGGGGTATGAACACTGAAGCTTTCTTT. V is TRBV7-3 and J is TRBJ1-1; 8 nucleotides match TRBD1. The CDR3 is 18 residues long. Germline CDR1 and CDR2: SGHTA and FQGTGA. J gave up 0 bases and V 3 bases, and 12 bases lay outside the gene matches. Looking up the rest from reference TRBV7-3 and TRBJ1-1 gives the full variable domain: GAGVSQTPSNKVTEKGKYVELRCDPISGHTALYWYRQSLGQGPEFLIYFQGTGAADDSGLPNDRFFAVRPEGSVSTLKIQRTERGDSAVYLCASSLRTSDRGMNTEAFFGQGTRLTVV.

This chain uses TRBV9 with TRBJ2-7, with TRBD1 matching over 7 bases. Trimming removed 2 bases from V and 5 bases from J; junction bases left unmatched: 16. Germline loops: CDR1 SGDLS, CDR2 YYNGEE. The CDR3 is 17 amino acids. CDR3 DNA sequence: TGTGCCAGCAGCGTCCTCCCCGACAGGGAGAAGGGCAACGAGCAGTACTTC. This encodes CASSVLPDREKGNEQYF. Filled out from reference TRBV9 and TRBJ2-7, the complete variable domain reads DSGVTQTPKHLITATGQRVTLRCSPRSGDLSVYWYQQSLDQGLQFLIQYYNGEERAKGNILERFSAQQFPDLHSELNLSSLELGDSALYFCASSVLPDREKGNEQYFGPGTRLTVT.

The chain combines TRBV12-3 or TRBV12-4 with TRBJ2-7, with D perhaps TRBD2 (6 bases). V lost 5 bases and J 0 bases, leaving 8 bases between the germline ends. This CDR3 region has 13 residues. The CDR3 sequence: CASSRGVSYEQYF. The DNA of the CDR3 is TGTGCCAGCAGTCGCGGGGTCTCCTACGAGCAGTACTTC.

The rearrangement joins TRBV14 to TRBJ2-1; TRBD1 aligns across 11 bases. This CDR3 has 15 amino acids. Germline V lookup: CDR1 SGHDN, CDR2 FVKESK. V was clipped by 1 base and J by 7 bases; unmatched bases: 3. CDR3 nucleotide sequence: TGTGCCAGCAGCCAAGTGGGACAGGGGGGGAATGAGCAGTTCTTC. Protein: CASSQVGQGGNEQFF.

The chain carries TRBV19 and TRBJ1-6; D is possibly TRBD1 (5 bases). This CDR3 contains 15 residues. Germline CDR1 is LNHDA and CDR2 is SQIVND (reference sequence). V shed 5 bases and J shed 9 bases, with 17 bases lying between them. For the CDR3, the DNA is TGTGCCAGTAGTCCTAGAGGTGGGGGGATTTCACCCCTCCACTTT. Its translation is CASSPRGGGISPLHF.

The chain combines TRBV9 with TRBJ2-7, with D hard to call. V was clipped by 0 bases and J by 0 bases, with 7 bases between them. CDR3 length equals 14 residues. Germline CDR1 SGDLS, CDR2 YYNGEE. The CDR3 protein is CASSVAQSSYEQYF. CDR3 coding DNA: TGTGCCAGCAGCGTAGCACAGAGCTCCTACGAGCAGTACTTC.

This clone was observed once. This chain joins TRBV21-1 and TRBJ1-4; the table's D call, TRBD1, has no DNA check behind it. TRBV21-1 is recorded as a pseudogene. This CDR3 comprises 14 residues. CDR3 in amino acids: CASSPDSPNEKLFF. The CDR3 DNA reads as TGTGCCAGCAGCCCCGACAGTCCTAATGAAAAACTGTTTTTT.

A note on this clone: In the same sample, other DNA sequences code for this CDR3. CDR3 DNA: TGTGCCAGCAGTGAATTGGGCGGGGCAGAGACCCAGTACTTC. This translates into CASSELGGAETQYF. This chain uses TRBV2 with TRBJ2-5, with D tentatively TRBD2 (6 bases). Germline V lookup: CDR1 SNHLY, CDR2 FYNNEI. The V and J ends lost 2 bases and 4 bases respectively, with 11 bases between them. The CDR3 runs 14 residues.

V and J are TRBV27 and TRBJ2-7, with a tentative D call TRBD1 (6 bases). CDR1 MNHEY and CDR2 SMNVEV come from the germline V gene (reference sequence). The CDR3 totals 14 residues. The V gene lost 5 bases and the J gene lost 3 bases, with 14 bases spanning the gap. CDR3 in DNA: TGTGCCAGCAGTCTAGGGGGTCTGGGCTACGAGCAGTACTTC. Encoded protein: CASSLGGLGYEQYF.

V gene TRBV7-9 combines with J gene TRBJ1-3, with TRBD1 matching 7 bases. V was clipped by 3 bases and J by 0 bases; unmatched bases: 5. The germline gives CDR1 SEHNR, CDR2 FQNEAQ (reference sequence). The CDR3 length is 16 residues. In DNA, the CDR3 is TGTGCCAGCAGCTTCATTGGGGACAGCTCTGGAAACACCATATATTTT. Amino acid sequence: CASSFIGDSSGNTIYF. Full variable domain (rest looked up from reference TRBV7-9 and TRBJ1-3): DTGVSQNPRHKITKRGQNVTFRCDPISEHNRLYWYRQTLGQGPEFLTYFQNEAQLEKSRLLSDRFSAERPKGSFSTLEIQRTEQGDSAMYLCASSFIGDSSGNTIYFGEGSWLTVV.

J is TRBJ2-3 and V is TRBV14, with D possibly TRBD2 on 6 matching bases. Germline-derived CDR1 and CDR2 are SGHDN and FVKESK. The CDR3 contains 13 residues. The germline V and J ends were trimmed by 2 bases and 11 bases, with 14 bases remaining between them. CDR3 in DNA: TGTGCCAGCAGCCAAACCTTAGCGGTCGGGCAGTATTTT. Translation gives CASSQTLAVGQYF.

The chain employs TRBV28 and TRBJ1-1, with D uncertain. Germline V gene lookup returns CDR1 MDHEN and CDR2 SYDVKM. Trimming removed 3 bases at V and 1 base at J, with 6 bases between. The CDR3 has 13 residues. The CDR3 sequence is CASSFRRNTEAFF. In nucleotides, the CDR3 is TGTGCCAGCAGTTTCCGCAGGAACACTGAAGCTTTCTTT.

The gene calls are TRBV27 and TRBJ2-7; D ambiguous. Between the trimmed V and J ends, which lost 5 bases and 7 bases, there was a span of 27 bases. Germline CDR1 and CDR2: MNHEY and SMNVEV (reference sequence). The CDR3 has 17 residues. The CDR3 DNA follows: TGTGCCAGCAGTGACCGAGGTTTCGGCACTGCTTTAGGAGAGCAGTACTTC. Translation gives CASSDRGFGTALGEQYF.

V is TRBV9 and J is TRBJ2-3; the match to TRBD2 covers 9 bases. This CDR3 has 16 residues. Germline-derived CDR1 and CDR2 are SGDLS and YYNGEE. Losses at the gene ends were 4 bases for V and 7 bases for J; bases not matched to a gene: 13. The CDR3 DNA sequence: TGTGCCAGCAGCCTGGAGGGACTAGCCGCTTCGAATACGCAGTATTTT. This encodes CASSLEGLAASNTQYF. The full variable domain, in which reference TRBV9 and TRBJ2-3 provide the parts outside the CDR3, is DSGVTQTPKHLITATGQRVTLRCSPRSGDLSVYWYQQSLDQGLQFLIQYYNGEERAKGNILERFSAQQFPDLHSELNLSSLELGDSALYFCASSLEGLAASNTQYFGPGTRLTVL.

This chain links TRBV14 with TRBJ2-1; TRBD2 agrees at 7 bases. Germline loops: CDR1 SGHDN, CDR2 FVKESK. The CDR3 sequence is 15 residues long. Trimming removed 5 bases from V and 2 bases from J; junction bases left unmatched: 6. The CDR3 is CASSVEGTTYNEQFF. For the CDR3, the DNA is TGTGCCAGCAGCGTAGAAGGGACTACCTACAATGAGCAGTTCTTC. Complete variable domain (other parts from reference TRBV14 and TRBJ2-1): EAGVTQFPSHSVIEKGQTVTLRCDPISGHDNLYWYRRVMGKEIKFLLHFVKESKQDESGMPNNRFLAERTGGTYSTLKVQPAELEDSGVYFCASSVEGTTYNEQFFGPGTRLTVL.

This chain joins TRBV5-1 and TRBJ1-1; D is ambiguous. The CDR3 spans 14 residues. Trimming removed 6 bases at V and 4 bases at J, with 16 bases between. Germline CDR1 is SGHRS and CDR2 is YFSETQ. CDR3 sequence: CASKSSWQATEAFF. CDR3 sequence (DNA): TGCGCCAGCAAATCGAGCTGGCAGGCCACTGAAGCTTTCTTT.

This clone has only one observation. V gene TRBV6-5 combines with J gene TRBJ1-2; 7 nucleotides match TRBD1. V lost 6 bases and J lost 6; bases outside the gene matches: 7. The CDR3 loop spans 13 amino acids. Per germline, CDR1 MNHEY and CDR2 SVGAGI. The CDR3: CASSRGQRHGYTF. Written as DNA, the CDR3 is TGTGCCAGCAGCCGGGGACAGAGACATGGCTACACCTTC.